This TCR beta chain comes out of a study of shared clonotypes between healthy human individuals. CDR3 length: 14 amino acids. The germline gives CDR1 WNHNN, CDR2 SYGVQD (reference sequence). V was cut by 6 bases and J by 4 bases, with 16 bases left in between. Clones were sequenced by immunoSEQ multiplex PCR, and TCRdb holds only the in-frame ones, with some missing. The top ten clones hold around 0.13% of a sample with 2 million to 2.5 million clones, under 97% of them seen once. The chain links TRBV10-1 to TRBJ2-7; no clear D gene. Input material: naive CD4+ T cells sorted from blood. The sample's subset: CD45RA+ positively selected. This TCR was recovered from a man aged 18 to 29 in good health. DNA for the CDR3: TGCGCCAGCAGCGGACGAGTGGAGACTTACGAGCAGTACTTC. Translation gives CASSGRVETYEQYF.